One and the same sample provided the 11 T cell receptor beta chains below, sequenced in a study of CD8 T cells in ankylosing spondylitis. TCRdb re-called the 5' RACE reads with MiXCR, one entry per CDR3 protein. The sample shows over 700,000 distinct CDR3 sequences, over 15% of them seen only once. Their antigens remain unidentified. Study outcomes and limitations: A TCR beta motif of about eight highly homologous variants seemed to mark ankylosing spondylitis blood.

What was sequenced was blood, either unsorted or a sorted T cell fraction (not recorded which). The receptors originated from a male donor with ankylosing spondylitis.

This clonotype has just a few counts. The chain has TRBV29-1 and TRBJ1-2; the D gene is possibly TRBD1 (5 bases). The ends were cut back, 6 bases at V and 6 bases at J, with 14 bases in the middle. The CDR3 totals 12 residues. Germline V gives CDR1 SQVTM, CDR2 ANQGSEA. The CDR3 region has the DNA TGCAGCGTCACGGGGGGTTCGGATGGCTACACCTTC. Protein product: CSVTGGSDGYTF.

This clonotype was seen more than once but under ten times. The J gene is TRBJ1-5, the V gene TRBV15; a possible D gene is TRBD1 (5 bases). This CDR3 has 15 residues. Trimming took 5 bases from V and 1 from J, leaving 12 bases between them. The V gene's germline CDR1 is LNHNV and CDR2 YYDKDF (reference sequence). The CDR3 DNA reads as TGTGCCACCAGCGAGACCCGACAGAGCAATCAGCCCCAGCATTTT. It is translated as CATSETRQSNQPQHF.

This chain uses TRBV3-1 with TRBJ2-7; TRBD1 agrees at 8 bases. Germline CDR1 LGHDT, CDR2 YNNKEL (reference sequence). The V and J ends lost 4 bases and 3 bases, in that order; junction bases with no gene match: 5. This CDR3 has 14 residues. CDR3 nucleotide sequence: TGTGCCAGCAGCCCTACGGACAGGGTCTACGAGCAGTACTTC. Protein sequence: CASSPTDRVYEQYF.

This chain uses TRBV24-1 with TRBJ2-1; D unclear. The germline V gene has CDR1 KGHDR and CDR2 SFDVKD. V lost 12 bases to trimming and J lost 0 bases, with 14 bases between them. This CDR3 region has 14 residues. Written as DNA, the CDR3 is TGTGCCCCCCACCCCTTAAGCTCCTACAATGAGCAGTTCTTC. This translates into CAPHPLSSYNEQFF.

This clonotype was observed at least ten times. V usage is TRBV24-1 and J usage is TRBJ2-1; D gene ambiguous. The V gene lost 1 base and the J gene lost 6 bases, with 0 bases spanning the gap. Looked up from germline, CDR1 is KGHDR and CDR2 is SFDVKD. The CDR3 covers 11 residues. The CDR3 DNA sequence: TGTGCCACCAGTGATTTCAATGAGCAGTTCTTC. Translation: CATSDFNEQFF.

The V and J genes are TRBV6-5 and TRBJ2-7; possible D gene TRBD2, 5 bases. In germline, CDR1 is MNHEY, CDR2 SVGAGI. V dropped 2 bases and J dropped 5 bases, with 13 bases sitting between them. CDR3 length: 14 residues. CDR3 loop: CASSYLLGVNEQYF. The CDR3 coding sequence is TGTGCCAGCAGTTACCTCCTCGGGGTCAACGAGCAGTACTTC.

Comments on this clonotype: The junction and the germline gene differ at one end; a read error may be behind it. This CDR3 reads CATSQEFASRSTQYF. The CDR3, as DNA: TGTGCCACCAGCCAAGAGTTCGCTAGTAGGAGTACGCAGTATTTT. This rearrangement joins TRBV3-1 to TRBJ2-3; D unresolved. CDR3 length: 15 residues. CDR1 is LGHDT and CDR2 is YNNKEL in the germline V gene (reference sequence).

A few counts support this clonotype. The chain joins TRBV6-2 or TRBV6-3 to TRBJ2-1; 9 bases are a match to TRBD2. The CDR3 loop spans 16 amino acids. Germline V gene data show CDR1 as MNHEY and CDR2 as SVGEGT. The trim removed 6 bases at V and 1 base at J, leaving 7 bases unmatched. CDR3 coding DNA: TGTGCCAGCAGACCTAGCGGGGTCGGGTCCTACAATGAGCAGTTCTTC. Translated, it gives CASRPSGVGSYNEQFF.

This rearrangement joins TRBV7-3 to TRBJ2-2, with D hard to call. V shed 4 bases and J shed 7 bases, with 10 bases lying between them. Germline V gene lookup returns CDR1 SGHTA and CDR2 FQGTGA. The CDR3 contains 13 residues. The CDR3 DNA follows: TGTGCCAGCAGCTCTCAGATGGGCGGGGAGCTGTTTTTT. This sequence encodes CASSSQMGGELFF. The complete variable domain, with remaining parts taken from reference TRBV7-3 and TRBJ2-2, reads GAGVSQTPSNKVTEKGKYVELRCDPISGHTALYWYRQSLGQGPEFLIYFQGTGAADDSGLPNDRFFAVRPEGSVSTLKIQRTERGDSAVYLCASSSQMGGELFFGEGSRLTVL.

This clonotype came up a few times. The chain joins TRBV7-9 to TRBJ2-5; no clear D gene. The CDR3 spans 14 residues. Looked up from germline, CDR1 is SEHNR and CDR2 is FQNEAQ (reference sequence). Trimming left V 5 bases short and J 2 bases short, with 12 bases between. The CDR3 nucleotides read TGTGCCAGCAGCCATCACGGACCGCAAGAGACCCAGTACTTC. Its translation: CASSHHGPQETQYF.

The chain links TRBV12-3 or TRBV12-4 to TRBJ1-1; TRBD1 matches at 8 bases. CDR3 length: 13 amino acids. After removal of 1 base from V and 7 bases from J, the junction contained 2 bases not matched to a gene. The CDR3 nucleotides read TGTGCCAGCAGTTTAGGGACAGGGATTGAAGCTTTCTTT. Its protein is CASSLGTGIEAFF.